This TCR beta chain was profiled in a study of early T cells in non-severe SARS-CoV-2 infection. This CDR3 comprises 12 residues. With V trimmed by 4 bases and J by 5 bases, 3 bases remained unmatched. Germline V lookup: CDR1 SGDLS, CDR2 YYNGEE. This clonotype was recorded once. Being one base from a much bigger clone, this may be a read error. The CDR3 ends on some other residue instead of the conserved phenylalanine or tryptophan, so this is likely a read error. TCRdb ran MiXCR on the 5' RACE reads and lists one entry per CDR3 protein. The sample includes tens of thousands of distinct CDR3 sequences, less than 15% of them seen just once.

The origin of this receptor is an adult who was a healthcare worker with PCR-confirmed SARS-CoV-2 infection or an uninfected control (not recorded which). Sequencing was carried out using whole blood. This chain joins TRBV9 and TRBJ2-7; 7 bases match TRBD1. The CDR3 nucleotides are TGTGCCAGCAGCTCGCAGGGGGACGAGCAGTACTAC. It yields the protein CASSSQGDEQYY.